This T cell receptor (beta chain) emerged from a study of spatial heterogeneity in lung cancer. Study-wide findings and caveats: Tumor TCRs that were ubiquitous and expanded showed up in blood more at resection than follow-up.

The study tagged each TCR cDNA molecule with a unique molecular identifier. TCRdb ran MiXCR on the 5' RACE reads and lists one entry per CDR3 protein. This sample yields fewer than 150,000 distinct CDR3 sequences, of which approximately 11% are seen a single time; 20% to 25% belongs to the top ten. Losses at the gene ends were 6 bases for V and 3 bases for J; bases not matched to a gene: 5. CDR3 length equals 14 residues. Germline V gene sequence: CDR1 MNHEY, CDR2 SMNVEV (reference sequence). The sample holds many counts of this clonotype. Its antigen is undetermined. Specified time point: blood at routine non-recurrence follow-up after resection. Material for sequencing was whole RNA from tumor, nontumor lung or frozen PBMC, left unsorted.

Specimen: PBMCs, collected at follow-up. The gene calls are TRBV27 and TRBJ2-7; 10 bases are a match to TRBD2. The TCR sequence derives from a female donor with early-stage non-small cell lung cancer. The CDR3 DNA reads as TGTGCCAGCAGCTTAGCGGGAGGTTACTACGAGCAGTACTTC. Translating it yields CASSLAGGYYEQYF.